This TCR beta chain came from a study of identical twins. Findings and caveats of the study: Invariant populations such as MAIT and iNKT cells could partly muddle zero-insertion analyses. Sequences that were beta out-of-frame showed weaker excess twin sharing.

V shed 6 bases and J 0 bases; nucleotides not matched to a gene: 3. The length of the CDR3 is 15 residues. Germline CDR1 and CDR2: ENHRY and SYGVKD. This clonotype was detected a few times. No antigen is known for it. A universal primer binding site was introduced by template switching. The final cDNA contained unique molecular identifiers. TCRdb re-called the 5' RACE reads with MiXCR, one entry per CDR3 protein. The sample carries over 500,000 distinct CDR3 sequences, about 20% recorded once. A further study also used this sample, focusing on T cells expressing NK-cell markers. That report notes: HCMV seropositivity characterized seven of the eight sequenced donors, and seronegativity one.

Sequencing used CD4+ T cells sorted from blood. V gene TRBV10-3 combines with J gene TRBJ2-2; 8 bases fit TRBD2. The clonotype comes from a woman younger than 30 in good health. The CDR3 here is CAIRTSGANTGELFF. Written as DNA, the CDR3 is TGTGCCATCAGAACTAGCGGAGCGAACACCGGGGAGCTGTTTTTT.